Given below is one TCR beta chain in context. This entry belongs to a study of control samples from healthy donors and cancer patients. TCRdb's copy holds only in-frame clones and misses some; the assay was immunoSEQ multiplex PCR. Seen here are over 80,000 clones, about nine tenths observed once, and the top ten hold approximately 14%. The receptor was isolated from a young man in good health. Sequencing was done on a sample of blood.

CDR3 amino acids: CASSYGARTYNEQFF. The CDR3 nucleotides are TGTGCCAGCAGTTACGGGGCGCGAACCTACAATGAGCAGTTCTTC. The V gene is TRBV6-2 or TRBV6-3, the J gene TRBJ2-1; TRBD1 might be the D (5 bases). Deletions cut 2 bases from V and 2 bases from J, with 10 bases between. The CDR3 length is 15 residues. Germline V gene sequence: CDR1 MNHEY, CDR2 SVGEGT.